These 27 T cell receptor beta chains came from one sample sequenced in a study of blood T cell repertoires in COVID-19. Sequenced by immunoSEQ multiplex PCR; TCRdb stores in-frame clones only, minus some. The repertoire has over 150,000 clones, about 79% of them found once; the top ten carry under 15%. The material sequenced was peripheral blood. Receptor source: a human donor in a cohort sampled during active COVID-19.

As DNA, the CDR3 is TGTGCCAGCAGCCAATATACTCCGGGACTAGCGGGAGTGAGCTCCTACAATGAGCAGTTCTTC. It is translated as CASSQYTPGLAGVSSYNEQFF. J is TRBJ2-1 and V is TRBV3-1 (or the pseudogene TRBV3-2), with TRBD2 matching 14 bases. The length of the CDR3 is 21 residues. V dropped 2 bases and J dropped 0; count of bases not matched to a gene: 12. CDR1 LGHDT and CDR2 YNNKEL come from the germline V gene (reference sequence).

The chain carries TRBV3-1 (or the pseudogene TRBV3-2) and TRBJ1-1; no clear D gene. The V gene lost 1 base and the J gene lost 1 base, with 7 bases spanning the gap. Germline loops: CDR1 LGHDT, CDR2 YNNKEL (reference sequence). This CDR3 has 14 residues. CDR3 protein: CASSQGRGNTEAFF. CDR3 sequence (DNA): TGTGCCAGCAGCCAAGGACGGGGGAACACTGAAGCTTTCTTT.

The chain recombines TRBV20-1 with TRBJ2-1, with D hard to call. V was shortened by 7 bases and J by 2 bases, with 6 bases between the two germline ends. The CDR3 covers 11 residues. The germline gives CDR1 DFQATT, CDR2 SNEGSKA (reference sequence). The CDR3 reads CSESTYNEQFF. CDR3 in DNA: TGCAGTGAGAGTACCTACAATGAGCAGTTCTTC.

About this clone itself: Other DNA sequences from this sample encode an identical CDR3 as well. The chain combines TRBV5-1 with TRBJ1-5; TRBD1 might be the D (5 bases). V was pared by 0 bases and J by 1 base, with 8 bases between. CDR1 and CDR2 from the germline V gene are SGHRS and YFSETQ. CDR3 length equals 15 residues. The CDR3 loop reads CASSLGQGSNQPQHF. The CDR3 nucleotides read TGCGCCAGCAGCTTGGGGCAGGGCAGCAATCAGCCCCAGCATTTT.

The chain joins TRBV14 to TRBJ2-1; 8 bases align to TRBD2. V dropped 3 bases and J dropped 10; count of bases not matched to a gene: 8. In germline, CDR1 is SGHDN, CDR2 FVKESK. The CDR3 has 14 amino acids. CDR3 DNA: TGTGCCAGCAGCCAGGGACTAGTCAGAGGCGAGCAGTTCTTC. It translates to CASSQGLVRGEQFF.

The rearrangement uses TRBV10-3 and TRBJ2-1; TRBD2 might be the D (6 bases). The CDR3 has 12 amino acids. Germline values: CDR1 ENHRY, CDR2 SYGVKD. V lost 6 bases, J lost 6 bases, and 9 bases lay in between. The CDR3 loop is CAISLTSNEQFF. The CDR3 DNA follows: TGTGCCATCAGCCTGACTAGCAATGAGCAGTTCTTC.

The chain recombines TRBV11-3 with TRBJ2-3, with TRBD1 as a possible D gene (5 bases). The CDR3 runs to 13 residues. The V and J ends lost 2 bases and 4 bases respectively, with 7 bases between them. CDR1 is SGHNT and CDR2 is YENEEA in the germline V gene. In nucleotides, the CDR3 is TGTGCCAGCAGCTTAAGGGGCGCAGATACGCAGTATTTT. This gives the protein CASSLRGADTQYF.

V and J are TRBV25-1 and TRBJ1-1, with D uncertain. The CDR3 length is 15 residues. V was trimmed by 6 bases and J by 0 bases, leaving 14 bases between them. The germline V gene has CDR1 MGHDK and CDR2 SYGVNS. Here the CDR3 DNA reads TGTGCCAGCAGCCCCCGCGAGAGGCTGAACACTGAAGCTTTCTTT. Translating it yields CASSPRERLNTEAFF. Combining the CDR3 with reference TRBV25-1 and TRBJ1-1 gives the whole variable domain EADIYQTPRYLVIGTGKKITLECSQTMGHDKMYWYQQDPGMELHLIHYSYGVNSTEKGDLSSESTVSRIRTEHFPLTLESARPSHTSQYLCASSPRERLNTEAFFGQGTRLTVV.

The chain joins TRBV6-5 to TRBJ2-7; 7 positions agree with TRBD2. J gave up 6 bases and V 4 bases, and 3 bases lay outside the gene matches. Looked up from germline, CDR1 is MNHEY and CDR2 is SVGAGI. The CDR3 covers 12 residues. The CDR3 loop reads CASSSGGVEQYF. As DNA, the CDR3 is TGTGCCAGCAGTTCGGGGGGAGTCGAGCAGTACTTC.

This chain uses TRBV18 with TRBJ2-3; TRBD2 aligns across 9 bases. V lost 0 bases and J lost 8; bases outside the gene matches: 9. The germline V gene encodes CDR1 KGHSH and CDR2 LQKENI. The CDR3 length is 16 residues. This chain's CDR3 is CASSPPSSGEIGTQYF. CDR3 in DNA: TGTGCCAGCTCACCACCCTCTAGCGGGGAGATTGGTACGCAGTATTTT.

The CDR3 reads CASSLGGYEQFF. The CDR3 DNA reads TGTGCCAGCAGCTTAGGTGGCTATGAGCAGTTCTTC. The chain employs TRBV7-9 and TRBJ2-1; D unresolved. V was clipped by 1 base and J by 8 bases, with 6 bases between them. CDR3 length equals 12 residues. CDR1 SEHNR and CDR2 FQNEAQ come from the germline V gene (reference sequence). Variable domain in full (rest from reference TRBV7-9 and TRBJ2-1): DTGVSQNPRHKITKRGQNVTFRCDPISEHNRLYWYRQTLGQGPEFLTYFQNEAQLEKSRLLSDRFSAERPKGSFSTLEIQRTEQGDSAMYLCASSLGGYEQFFGPGTRLTVL.

The V call is TRBV7-9, the J call TRBJ2-2; D possibly corresponds to TRBD2 (5 bases). The germline CDR1 and CDR2 sequences are SEHNR and FQNEAQ (reference sequence). This CDR3 region has 15 residues. Trimming took 6 bases from V and 2 from J, leaving 13 bases between them. The CDR3 sequence is CASRPREQNTGELFF. The DNA for the CDR3 is TGTGCCAGCAGGCCGAGGGAACAAAACACCGGGGAGCTGTTTTTT.

This clone showed up just once. This rearrangement joins TRBV29-1 to TRBJ2-1, with 9 bases that match TRBD2. This CDR3 is 15 amino acids long. V lost 7 bases to trimming and J lost 9 bases; unmatched junction nucleotides: 16. Germline V gene data show CDR1 as SQVTM and CDR2 as ANQGSEA. CDR3 sequence (DNA): TGCAGCGGGGCGGGTGCGGGAGGGCCTACCGGTGAGCAGTTCTTC. Translated: CSGAGAGGPTGEQFF.

This clone was seen once. The chain has TRBV19 and TRBJ1-2; no reliable D call. The germline CDR1 and CDR2 sequences are LNHDA and SQIVND (reference sequence). The CDR3 is 14 residues long. Trimming took 7 bases from V and 1 from J, leaving 13 bases between them. This CDR3 reads CASNRQTYNYGYTF. The CDR3 DNA sequence: TGTGCCAGTAATCGACAAACCTATAACTATGGCTACACCTTC.

The J gene is TRBJ2-7, the V gene TRBV27, with 7 bases fitting TRBD2. The CDR3 covers 18 residues. V gave up 6 bases and J gave up 0 bases; unmatched junction bases: 17. CDR1 is MNHEY and CDR2 is SMNVEV in the germline V gene (reference sequence). The CDR3 DNA reads as TGTGCCAGCAGCCTCAGAGGGTCGCCCGGGACTATCTCCTACGAGCAGTACTTC. Translated, it gives CASSLRGSPGTISYEQYF.

The chain uses TRBV3-1 (or the pseudogene TRBV3-2) and TRBJ1-4; D is unresolved. CDR1 and CDR2 from the germline V gene are LGHDT and YNNKEL (reference sequence). Deletions cut 4 bases from V and 0 bases from J, with 6 bases between. The CDR3 spans 14 residues. CDR3 bases: TGTGCCAGCAGCCGCAGTACAACTAATGAAAAACTGTTTTTT. Its translation is CASSRSTTNEKLFF.

The chain recombines TRBV25-1 with TRBJ1-5; D ambiguous. The CDR3 totals 14 residues. Trimming removed 3 bases from V and 6 bases from J, with 12 bases in between. In germline, CDR1 is MGHDK, CDR2 SYGVNS. The CDR3 loop is CASSDWLEVQPQHF. DNA for the CDR3: TGTGCCAGCAGTGATTGGCTGGAGGTTCAGCCCCAGCATTTT.

The chain couples TRBV5-4 to TRBJ1-5; TRBD1 matches 9 bases. The germline V gene encodes CDR1 SGHNT and CDR2 YYREEE (reference sequence). This CDR3 region has 17 residues. V shed 2 bases, J shed 1 base, and the junction held 7 bases outside the gene matches. The CDR3 is CASSFGTGQTSNQPQHF. The CDR3, as DNA: TGTGCCAGCAGCTTCGGGACAGGGCAAACGAGCAATCAGCCCCAGCATTTT. Looking up the rest from reference TRBV5-4 and TRBJ1-5 gives the full variable domain: ETGVTQSPTHLIKTRGQQVTLRCSSQSGHNTVSWYQQALGQGPQFIFQYYREEENGRGNFPPRFSGLQFPNYSSELNVNALELDDSALYLCASSFGTGQTSNQPQHFGDGTRLSIL.

This chain links TRBV5-1 with TRBJ1-6; the match to TRBD1 covers 7 bases. Trimming at V came to 1 base and at J to 6 bases, leaving 10 bases not matched to a gene. In germline, CDR1 is SGHRS, CDR2 YFSETQ. This CDR3 spans 17 amino acids. Written as DNA, the CDR3 is TGCGCCAGCAGCTTGAGGGGGACCGGGACAGTTAATTCACCCCTCCACTTT. Protein sequence: CASSLRGTGTVNSPLHF.

CDR3 amino acids: CASRQGDYEQYF. The DNA for the CDR3 is TGTGCCAGCAGACAGGGGGACTACGAGCAGTACTTC. The chain is built from TRBV28 and TRBJ2-7; the match to TRBD1 covers 8 bases. The junction had 1 base not matched to a gene; V was cut back by 6 bases and J by 3 bases. The germline CDR1 and CDR2 sequences are MDHEN and SYDVKM. This CDR3 comprises 12 residues.

This clone was found a few times. The same CDR3 also results from other DNA sequences found in this sample. The J gene is TRBJ2-7, the V gene TRBV7-2; D may be TRBD2 (5 bases). Trimming took 3 bases from V and 3 from J, leaving 9 bases between them. The CDR3 is 13 amino acids. CDR1 SGHTA and CDR2 FQGNSA come from the germline V gene. CDR3 sequence (DNA): TGTGCCAGCAGCTTCGGACGGGACTACGAGCAGTACTTC. Translation gives CASSFGRDYEQYF.

The V gene is TRBV19, the J gene TRBJ2-7, with TRBD2 identical over 7 bases. CDR3 size: 14 residues. Germline V gives CDR1 LNHDA, CDR2 SQIVND (reference sequence). Germline trimming cut 5 bases from V and 3 bases from J; bases unmatched to any gene: 7. CDR3 nucleotides: TGTGCCAGTAGTCTTCCGGGACTAATCTACGAGCAGTACTTC. Its protein product is CASSLPGLIYEQYF.

This sequence joins TRBV20-1 and TRBJ2-7; D is undetermined. There are 11 residues in the CDR3. The germline V gene encodes CDR1 DFQATT and CDR2 SNEGSKA (reference sequence). DNA for the CDR3: TGCAGGGTCGCGTCCTCCTACGAGCAGTACTTC. This translates into CRVASSYEQYF.

In its sample, this clone was seen a few times. This sequence joins TRBV7-2 and TRBJ2-5; a possible D gene is TRBD2 (6 bases). This CDR3 is built from 15 residues. From germline, CDR1 is SGHTA and CDR2 FQGNSA. V was clipped by 0 bases and J by 4 bases, with 12 bases between them. CDR3 loop: CASSLALGGAETQYF. DNA of the CDR3: TGTGCCAGCAGCTTAGCGCTGGGGGGAGCAGAGACCCAGTACTTC.

This clone was picked up a small number of times. This chain connects TRBV19 to TRBJ1-6; perhaps TRBD1 as D (6 bases). The CDR3 covers 19 residues. Deletions cut 5 bases from V and 1 base from J, with 21 bases between. Germline V gene data show CDR1 as LNHDA and CDR2 as SQIVND (reference sequence). The CDR3 DNA sequence: TGTGCCAGTAGTCTTAGACAGGCGAAGATAGCATCCTATAATTCACCCCTCCACTTT. Protein sequence: CASSLRQAKIASYNSPLHF.

This clone was counted a few times. The chain uses TRBV7-8 and TRBJ2-1; 7 positions agree with TRBD1. The CDR3 contains 17 residues. Unmatched junction bases numbered 7, after V lost 2 bases and J lost 0 bases. CDR1 and CDR2 from the germline V gene are SGHVS and FQNEAQ. CDR3 bases: TGTGCCAGCAGCTTAAAGCACGCAGGGGGCTCCTACAATGAGCAGTTCTTC. Translating gives CASSLKHAGGSYNEQFF.

In this sample, this clone turned up once. V usage is TRBV27 and J usage is TRBJ2-3, with 10 nucleotides matching TRBD1. Germline assignment: CDR1 MNHEY and CDR2 SMNVEV (reference sequence). The CDR3 runs to 13 residues. V trimming: 10 bases; J trimming: 5 bases; junction bases outside the gene matches: 6. CDR3 protein: CATTGQGLDTQYF. Written as DNA, the CDR3 is TGTGCCACCACGGGACAGGGGTTAGATACGCAGTATTTT.